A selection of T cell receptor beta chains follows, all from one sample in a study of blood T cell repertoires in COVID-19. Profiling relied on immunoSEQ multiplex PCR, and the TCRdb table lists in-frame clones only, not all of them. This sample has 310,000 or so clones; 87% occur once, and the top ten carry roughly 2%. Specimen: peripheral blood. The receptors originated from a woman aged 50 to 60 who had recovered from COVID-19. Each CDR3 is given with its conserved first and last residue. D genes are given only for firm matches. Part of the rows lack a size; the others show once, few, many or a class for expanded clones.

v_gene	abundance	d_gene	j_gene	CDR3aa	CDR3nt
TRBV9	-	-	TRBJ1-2	CASSTQNNYGYTF	TGTGCCAGCTCAACACAGAATAACTATGGCTACACCTTC
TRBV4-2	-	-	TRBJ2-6	CASSQWGGVTSGANVLTF	TGTGCCAGCAGCCAATGGGGGGGCGTCACCTCTGGGGCCAACGTCCTGACTTTC
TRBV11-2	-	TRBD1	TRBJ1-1	CASSRTGGALNTEAFF	TGTGCCAGCAGCCGGACAGGGGGTGCGTTGAACACTGAAGCTTTCTTT
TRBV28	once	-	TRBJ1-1	CASRPSGANTEAFF	TGTGCCAGCCGCCCGTCAGGGGCGAACACTGAAGCTTTCTTT
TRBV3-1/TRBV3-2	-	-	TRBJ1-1	CASSQAGRPEAFF	TGTGCCAGCAGCCAAGCAGGGAGGCCAGAAGCTTTCTTT
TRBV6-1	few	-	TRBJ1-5	CASSEVRRGYQPQHF	TGTGCCAGCAGTGAAGTGAGGAGGGGCTATCAGCCCCAGCATTTT
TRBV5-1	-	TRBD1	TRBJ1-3	CASSPGQPSSGNTIYF	TGCGCCAGCAGCCCGGGACAGCCCAGCTCTGGAAACACCATATATTTT
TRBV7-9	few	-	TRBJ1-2	CASSLESQKGYTF	TGTGCCAGCAGCTTAGAATCTCAGAAGGGCTACACCTTC
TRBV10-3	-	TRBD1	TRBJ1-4	CAISETDRGLTNEKLFF	TGTGCCATCAGTGAGACGGACAGGGGGCTCACTAATGAAAAACTGTTTTTT
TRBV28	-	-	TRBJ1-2	CASSSLWDLGPYGYTF	TGTGCCAGCAGTTCCCTTTGGGACTTAGGACCCTATGGCTACACCTTC
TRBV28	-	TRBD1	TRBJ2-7	CASSLLQGTRYF	TGTGCCAGCAGTTTGCTACAGGGGACAAGGTACTTC
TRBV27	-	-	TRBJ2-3	CASSPRGDTQYF	TGTGCCAGCAGTCCGAGGGGGGATACGCAGTATTTT
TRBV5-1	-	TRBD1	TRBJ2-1	CASSIGDRGYNEQFF	TGCGCCAGCAGCATTGGGGACAGGGGATACAATGAGCAGTTCTTC
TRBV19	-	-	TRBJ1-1	CASSIGRGADTEAFF	TGTGCCAGTAGTATAGGTCGGGGAGCGGACACTGAAGCTTTCTTT
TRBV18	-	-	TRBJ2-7	CASSRTVYEQYF	TGTGCCAGCTCACGGACAGTCTACGAGCAGTACTTC
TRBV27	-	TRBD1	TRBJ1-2	CASSPSQGAVDYGYTF	TGTGCCAGCAGTCCATCACAGGGGGCGGTGGACTATGGCTACACCTTC
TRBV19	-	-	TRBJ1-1	CASTSRARNTEAFF	TGTGCCAGTACCTCCCGCGCACGGAACACTGAAGCTTTCTTT
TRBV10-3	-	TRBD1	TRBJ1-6	CAISSGTGGNSPLHF	TGTGCCATCAGTTCCGGGACAGGGGGAAATTCACCCCTCCACTTT
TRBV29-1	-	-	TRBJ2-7	CSVSGAGSYEQYF	TGCAGCGTTTCAGGCGCGGGGTCCTACGAGCAGTACTTC
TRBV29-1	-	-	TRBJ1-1	CSVEGDDEANTEAFF	TGCAGCGTTGAAGGTGATGATGAAGCGAACACTGAAGCTTTCTTT
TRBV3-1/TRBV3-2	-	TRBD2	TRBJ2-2	CASSVGLGGELFF	TGTGCCAGCAGCGTCGGACTAGGCGGGGAGCTGTTTTTT
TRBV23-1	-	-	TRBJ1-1	CASSQSGSLMNTEAFF	TGCGCCAGCAGTCAATCGGGCAGCCTAATGAACACTGAAGCTTTCTTT
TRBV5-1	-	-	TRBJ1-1	CASSLGAGSEAFF	TGCGCCAGCAGCTTGGGGGCGGGGTCAGAAGCTTTCTTT
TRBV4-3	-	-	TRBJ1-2	CASSQGGHYGYTF	TGCGCCAGCAGCCAAGGGGGCCACTATGGCTACACCTTC